This T cell receptor (beta chain) comes out of a study of blood T cell repertoires in COVID-19. Turning to the study itself: The United States, Italy and Spain provided the acute and convalescent COVID-19 samples. T cells, B-cell-depleted T cells, or PBMCs supplied cDNA or gDNA.

Participants' reported clinical history set cohort assignment. This CDR3 comprises 14 residues. Germline assignment: CDR1 SNHLY and CDR2 FYNNEI. V lost 5 bases and J lost 8, with 15 bases in between. Source study methods: Amplification from reference gene primers served as the basis for estimated nucleated cell counts. Repertoires were generated with immunoSEQ multiplex PCR, while TCRdb's copy carries only in-frame clones and drops some. The DNA was the basis for D and trimming; V, J and clone size are from that table. Among roughly 430,000 clones listed, nearly 90% were seen once. The receptor was derived from a woman aged 40 to 50 with acute COVID-19. The chain combines TRBV2 with TRBJ1-4, with unresolved D. Sequencing was done on a sample of PBMCs or T cells enriched from blood (not recorded which). The CDR3 DNA is TGTGCCAGCAGTCTACGGGATCCGCGGGAAAAACTGTTTTTT. Its translation is CASSLRDPREKLFF.